The subject of this entry is one TCR beta chain. It lacks a known antigen. No base qualities exist here, and no much larger clone lies one base off it. The collaborating institutions used their own protocols to collect whole blood in K2EDTA tubes. For TCRbeta analysis, collaborators shipped samples as frozen whole blood, isolated PBMCs, or DNA extracted from either of those sample types. According to the germline V gene (reference sequence), CDR1 reads SGHNT and CDR2 reads YYREEE. From the cysteine up to the phenylalanine, the CDR3 has a length of 16 residues. Only the CDR3 region is kept as DNA, spanning 48 bases read in frame from base 1. For this chain, trimming is 4 bases at the V end and 8 bases at the J end, and the number of junction bases without a gene match is 9. TCRbeta CDR3 regions were amplified from genomic DNA using the immunoSEQ Assay, a bias-controlled multiplex PCR. The published analysis was carried out like this. The number of nucleated cells in each sample was estimated by amplification of reference gene primers within the assay. To quantify the absolute abundance of each unique TCRbeta CDR3 rearrangement, sequence reads were collapsed and filtered. For each sample, productive Simpson clonality was calculated as the square root of Simpson's diversity index over productive rearrangements. TCRdb provides this immuneACCESS table in a form limited to in-frame rearrangements. Some clones are lacking; in checked studies, under half of them reflect an unresolved V gene, and why the rest are absent is not known. V, J and clone size were drawn from that table, and D and trimming were deduced from the DNA. This sample holds about 170,000 clones; 82% were observed only once. The biggest ten clones account for about 10% of the sample.

The data originate from a study of blood T cell repertoires in COVID-19 (TCRdb year 2020). Regarding the study in general: Collaborator samples came from the United States, Italy and Spain and covered acute and convalescent phases of COVID-19. The prospective study material was composed of cDNA or gDNA derived from T cells, B-cell-depleted T cells, or PBMCs. Deeply sampled blood TCRbeta repertoires from subjects exposed to, actively infected with, or recovered from COVID-19 were included in the dataset. The repertoires were released in a freely available public database meant as a resource for research on the immune response to SARS-CoV-2. The samples were drawn from two sources: the first 160 participants of the ongoing ImmuneRACE study, and fewer than 1,500 subjects contributed by 6 global collaborators. Sample metadata almost always included a de-identified subject ID, COVID-19 status, age in years and sex. HLA class I and class II types, where available, came from metadata supplied by the sample provider rather than from assay-based typing.

Points the paper makes about the study in general: Clinical and demographic metadata were provided uncurated, with the amount varying by source and participant.

This sequence was found in a woman aged 80 or over with active or convalescent COVID-19. The rearranged chain carries TRBV5-4 and TRBJ2-3, and 14 junctional nucleotides match TRBD2. Input material: peripheral blood. The DNA is TGTGCCAGCAGCCCCGGGACTAGCGGGAGCCTGGGTACGCAGTATTTT. It codes for CASSPGTSGSLGTQYF.